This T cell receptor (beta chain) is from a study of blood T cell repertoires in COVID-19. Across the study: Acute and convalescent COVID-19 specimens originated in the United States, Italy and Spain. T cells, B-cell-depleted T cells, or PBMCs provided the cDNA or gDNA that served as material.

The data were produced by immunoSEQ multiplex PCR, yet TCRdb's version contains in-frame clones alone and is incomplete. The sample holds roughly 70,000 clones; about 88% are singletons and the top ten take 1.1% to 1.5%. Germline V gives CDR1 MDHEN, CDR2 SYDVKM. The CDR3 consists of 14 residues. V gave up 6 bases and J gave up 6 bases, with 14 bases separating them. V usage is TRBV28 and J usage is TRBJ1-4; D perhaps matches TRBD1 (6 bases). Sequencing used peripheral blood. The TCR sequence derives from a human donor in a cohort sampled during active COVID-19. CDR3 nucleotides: TGTGCCAGCAGCCACCGGGGGGCTGATGAAAAACTGTTTTTT. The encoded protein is CASSHRGADEKLFF. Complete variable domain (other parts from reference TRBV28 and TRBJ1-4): DVKVTQSSRYLVKRTGEKVFLECVQDMDHENMFWYRQDPGLGLRLIYFSYDVKMKEKGDIPEGYSVSREKKERFSLILESASTNQTSMYLCASSHRGADEKLFFGSGTQLSVL.